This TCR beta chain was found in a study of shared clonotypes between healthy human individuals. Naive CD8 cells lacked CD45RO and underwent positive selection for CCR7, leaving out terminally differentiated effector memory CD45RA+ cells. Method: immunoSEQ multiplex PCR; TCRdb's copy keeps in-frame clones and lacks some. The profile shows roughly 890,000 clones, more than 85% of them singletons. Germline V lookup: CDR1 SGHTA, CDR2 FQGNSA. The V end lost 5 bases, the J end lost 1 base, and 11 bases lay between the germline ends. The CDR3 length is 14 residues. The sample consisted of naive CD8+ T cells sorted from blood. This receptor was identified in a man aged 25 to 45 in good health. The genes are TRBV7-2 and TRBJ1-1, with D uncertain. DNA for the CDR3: TGTGCCAGCAGCCCCTGGGCCTCGAACACTGAAGCTTTCTTT. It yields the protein CASSPWASNTEAFF.